This TCR beta chain was found in a study of OX40 agonist ivuxolimab in advanced cancers. Study context: One hepatocellular carcinoma and two cutaneous melanoma patients partially responded.

V shed 0 bases and J 3 bases; nucleotides not matched to a gene: 5. CDR1 is SGHTA and CDR2 is FQGTGA in the germline V gene. CDR3 size: 16 residues. Only in-frame clones appear in the TCRdb table, and some are missing; sequencing was by immunoSEQ multiplex PCR. The sample yields about 47,000 clones, 75% to 90% seen once. General study findings and limits: No antigen was identified for the clonally expanded peripheral T cells.

On this clone: Antigen: not known.

This chain uses TRBV7-3 with TRBJ2-1; 7 bases match TRBD2. This TCR was recovered from an adult with an advanced solid tumor such as melanoma, head and neck, liver or kidney cancer. Sequenced here: CD4+ or CD8+ T cells sorted from blood, sampled in a trial of the OX40 agonist ivuxolimab. For the CDR3, the DNA is TGTGCCAGCAGCTTAACGGCCGGGGGGTACTACAATGAGCAGTTCTTC. Residues: CASSLTAGGYYNEQFF. Looking up the rest from reference TRBV7-3 and TRBJ2-1 gives the full variable domain: GAGVSQTPSNKVTEKGKYVELRCDPISGHTALYWYRQSLGQGPEFLIYFQGTGAADDSGLPNDRFFAVRPEGSVSTLKIQRTERGDSAVYLCASSLTAGGYYNEQFFGPGTRLTVL.